This T cell receptor (beta chain) derives from a study of regulatory T cells in long-lasting Graves disease. Broader study findings: Persistent Graves' patients showed less TCR diversity than newly diagnosed ones.

Combining iRepertoire HTBI primers with Arm-PCR of CDR3 regions, the authors built TCR beta libraries. Authors' analysis steps: Identification of gene segments yielded some 61 TRBV and 13 to 15 TRBJ across samples. MiXCR, run by TCRdb on the multiplex PCR reads, gives a single entry per CDR3 protein. TCRdb assigned the V and J calls; the authors' analysis was not used. The sample yields some 370,000 distinct CDR3 sequences, about 10% seen once. This sample's time point: newly diagnosed GD, antithyroid drugs for less than 3 months. PBMCs were the source of the RNA used for TCR sequencing. American Thyroid Association guidelines defined Graves' disease diagnosis. This clonotype was seen repeatedly, ten times or more. Its matching antigen is unknown. The same specimen was also included in a second study, on T cells in Graves' hyperthyroidism and ophthalmopathy. That source reports: Most thyroid clonotypes with frequency above 0.001 were detected in blood.

This sequence was found in a young woman with Graves disease. The sample here was peripheral blood mononuclear cells (PBMCs), taken at new diagnosis, from a patient treated with antithyroid drugs.

CDR3 nucleotides: TGTGCCAGCAGTTACGGGCTAGGAGGGAGTGAGCAGTTCTTC. This encodes CASSYGLGGSEQFF. J is TRBJ2-1 and V is TRBV6-2 or TRBV6-3, with D perhaps matching TRBD2 (6 bases). There are 14 residues in the CDR3. The germline CDR1 and CDR2 sequences are MNHEY and SVGEGT. The V end was cut by 2 bases, the J end by 9 bases, with 14 bases between.